The rows below give T cell receptor beta chains drawn from one sample of a study of shared clonotypes between healthy human individuals. The method was immunoSEQ multiplex PCR; TCRdb's version includes in-frame clones alone and lacks a portion of them. The table records around 500,000 clones, roughly 85% of them present only once. The specimen sequenced was PBMCs. The source is a woman in her forties in good health. Some clones in this sample may be carry-over from other donors' samples. CDR3s include the opening cysteine and the closing phenylalanine or tryptophan. Each record gives: clone size, J gene, V gene, D gene, CDR3 DNA, CDR3 protein. A D gene is named only where the DNA matches it firmly. Not all rows give a size; the values are once, few, many and, for expanded clones, a class.

size: -; J: TRBJ1-1; V: TRBV6-5; D: -; DNA: TGTGCCAGCAGTTACCAGGGAGGGGTCACTGAAGCTTTCTTT; CDR3: CASSYQGGVTEAFF
size: -; J: TRBJ2-2; V: TRBV19; D: -; DNA: TGTGCCAGTTGGTCCCGGGTAAACACCGGGGAGCTGTTTTTT; CDR3: CASWSRVNTGELFF
size: few; J: TRBJ1-1; V: TRBV4-1; D: -; DNA: TGCGCCAGCAGCCAAGACCAGGGCCTGAACACTGAAGCTTTCTTT; CDR3: CASSQDQGLNTEAFF
size: -; J: TRBJ1-3; V: TRBV7-9; D: -; DNA: TGTGCCAGCAGCCGCGATTCGGGGGGTGGAAACACCATATATTTT; CDR3: CASSRDSGGGNTIYF
size: -; J: TRBJ1-4; V: TRBV11-1; D: -; DNA: TGTGCCAGCAGCTTATGGAGGGAAAAACTGTTTTTT; CDR3: CASSLWREKLFF
size: -; J: TRBJ2-7; V: TRBV4-3; D: -; DNA: TGCGCCAGCAGCCAAGGGGGTGGCGAGCAGTACTTC; CDR3: CASSQGGGEQYF
size: -; J: TRBJ2-7; V: TRBV13; D: -; DNA: TGTGCCAGCAGCGGACCGGGAAGGCCCTACGAGCAGTACTTC; CDR3: CASSGPGRPYEQYF
size: -; J: TRBJ1-5; V: TRBV21-1; D: -; DNA: -; CDR3: CASSKRVGTGAQPQHF
size: -; J: TRBJ2-3; V: TRBV15; D: -; DNA: TGTGCCACCAGCATAAAACAGCCAGATACGCAGTATTTT; CDR3: CATSIKQPDTQYF
size: -; J: TRBJ2-7; V: TRBV4-1; D: TRBD2; DNA: TGCGCCAGCAGCCCCGGGACTAGCCCTGCCGAGCAGTACTTC; CDR3: CASSPGTSPAEQYF
size: few; J: TRBJ2-1; V: TRBV28; D: -; DNA: TGTGCCAGCGGGAGATATCAGTTCTTC; CDR3: CASGRYQFF
size: -; J: TRBJ2-5; V: TRBV11-2; D: -; DNA: TGTGCCAGCAGCTTCCGGAACCAAGAGACCCAGTACTTC; CDR3: CASSFRNQETQYF
size: -; J: TRBJ2-1; V: TRBV29-1; D: -; DNA: TGCAGCTCCTCTTTGGGATCCTACAATGAGCAGTTCTTC; CDR3: CSSSLGSYNEQFF
size: -; J: TRBJ2-3; V: TRBV5-1; D: -; DNA: TGCGCCAGCAGTCTGGGCGAAGATACGCAGTATTTT; CDR3: CASSLGEDTQYF
size: -; J: TRBJ2-1; V: TRBV5-1; D: -; DNA: TGCGCCAGCAGACCTACCGTAGCTGGCTACTACAATGAGCAGTTCTTC; CDR3: CASRPTVAGYYNEQFF
size: -; J: TRBJ2-1; V: TRBV7-6; D: -; DNA: TGTGCCAGCAGCACTGGGTTGGGCAGATACAATGAGCAGTTCTTC; CDR3: CASSTGLGRYNEQFF
size: -; J: TRBJ2-6; V: TRBV7-9; D: -; DNA: TGTGCCAGCTTCACCCGTCGGTACTCTGGGGCCAACGTCCTGACTTTC; CDR3: CASFTRRYSGANVLTF
size: -; J: TRBJ2-1; V: TRBV6-6; D: TRBD2; DNA: TGTGCCAGCAGTTACTCTGGGACTAGCACCCCTAGTGAGCAGTTCTTC; CDR3: CASSYSGTSTPSEQFF
size: -; J: TRBJ1-4; V: TRBV30; D: TRBD1; DNA: TGTGCCTGGAGTGGACAGGGGGTTGAAAAACTGTTTTTT; CDR3: CAWSGQGVEKLFF